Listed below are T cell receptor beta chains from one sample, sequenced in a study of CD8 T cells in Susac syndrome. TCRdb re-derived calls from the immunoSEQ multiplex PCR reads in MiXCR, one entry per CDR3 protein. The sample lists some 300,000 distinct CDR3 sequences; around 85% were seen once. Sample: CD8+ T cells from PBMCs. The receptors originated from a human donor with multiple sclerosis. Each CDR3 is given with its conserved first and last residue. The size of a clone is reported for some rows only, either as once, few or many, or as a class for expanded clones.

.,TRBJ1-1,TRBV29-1,CSVWGNTEAFF
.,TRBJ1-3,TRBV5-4,CASSPLPRVSGNTIYF
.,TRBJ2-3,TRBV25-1,CASQGTSGRGGTDTQYF
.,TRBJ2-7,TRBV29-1,CSVVGLAGNSYEQYF
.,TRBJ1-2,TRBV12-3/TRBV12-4,CASSLSSNYGYTF
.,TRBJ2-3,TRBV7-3,CASSLTGGRDTQYF
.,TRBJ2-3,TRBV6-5,CASSYLGTSTDTQYF
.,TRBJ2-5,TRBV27,CASSPTPGQQETQYF
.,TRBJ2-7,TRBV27,CASSLSGVGTDSYEQYF
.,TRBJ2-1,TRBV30,CAWSVYNEQFF
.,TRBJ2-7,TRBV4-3,CASSQERAGTMYEQYF
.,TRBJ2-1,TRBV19,CASSIDPTGNQFF
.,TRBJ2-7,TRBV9,CASSVGPGSYEQYF
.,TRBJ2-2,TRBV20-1,CSARDTAAGRGTGELFF
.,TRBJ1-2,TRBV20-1,CSARDYGRGHGYTF
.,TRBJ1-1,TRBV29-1,CSVEDRGLGEAFF
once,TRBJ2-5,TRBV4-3,CASSPNGGGETQYF
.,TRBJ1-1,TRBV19,CASISIGDTEAFF
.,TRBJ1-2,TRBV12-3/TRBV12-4,CASSLYGAGF
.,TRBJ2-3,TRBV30,CAWSVLDTGTDTQYF
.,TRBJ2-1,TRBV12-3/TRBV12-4,CASTSLAGPGGNEQFF
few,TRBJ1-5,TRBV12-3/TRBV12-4,CASSLAGVGRQPQHF
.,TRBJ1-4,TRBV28,CASSLGLMRGDEKLFF
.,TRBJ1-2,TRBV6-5,CASSYLAGTYGYTF
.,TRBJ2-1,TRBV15,CATSRDRDLAGGPNNEQFF
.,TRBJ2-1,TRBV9,CASSVQTQMADEQFF
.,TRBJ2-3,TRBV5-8,CASSLYPGPDTQYF
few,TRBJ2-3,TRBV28,CASSLGLAGGLTDTQYF
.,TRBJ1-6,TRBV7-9,CASSPYGDYNSPLHF
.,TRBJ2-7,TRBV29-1,CSVQDRPYYEQYF
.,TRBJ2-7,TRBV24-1,CATSETGTGRDEQYF
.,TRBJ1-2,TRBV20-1,CSARPFVTGDYGYTF
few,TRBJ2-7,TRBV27,CASASVGGSYEQYF
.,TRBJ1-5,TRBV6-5,CASSSATGVVQPQHF
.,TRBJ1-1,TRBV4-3,CASSQYAGSIEAFF
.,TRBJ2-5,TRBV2,CASSEWRGETQYF
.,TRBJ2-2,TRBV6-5,CASSYGVYTGELFF
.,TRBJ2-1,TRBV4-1,CASSLHSGNYNEQFF
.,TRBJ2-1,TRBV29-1,CSLRYADRYYNEQFF
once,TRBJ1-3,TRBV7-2,CASSLSSGQGNTIYF
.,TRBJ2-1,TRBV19,CASSLLTGGIYSYNEQFF
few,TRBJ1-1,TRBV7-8,CASSLAGPGNEAFF
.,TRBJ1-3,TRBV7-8,CASSASRDRDFSGNTIYF
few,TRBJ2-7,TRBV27,CASSLASSGYEQYF
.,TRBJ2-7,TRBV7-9,CASSLFPGTGIRSYEQYF
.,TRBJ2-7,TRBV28,CASRRGIFTYEQYF
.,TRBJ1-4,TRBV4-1,CASSREPSLYWATNEKLFF
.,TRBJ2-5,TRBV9,CASSEFSRSGSGGTQYF
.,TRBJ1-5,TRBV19,CASSIPVHQPQHF